This T cell receptor (beta chain) was observed in a study of neurological immune-mediated disorders. 2 million PBMCs stored at -80 C were the source of the unsorted libraries. The CDR3 loop spans 15 amino acids. CDR1 is SGHRS and CDR2 is YFSETQ in the germline V gene. V dropped 7 bases and J dropped 4 bases, with 17 bases sitting between them. TCRdb called the 5' RACE reads again in MiXCR, with one record for every CDR3 protein. Of 65,000 to 90,000 distinct CDR3 sequences listed, 3.2% are singletons. This clonotype was picked up many times. The source material was PBMCs. The rearrangement joins TRBV5-1 to TRBJ1-4; weak D call: TRBD1 (6 bases). The source of this sequence is a woman aged 50 to 65 with multiple sclerosis. DNA for the CDR3: TGCGCCAGCCAAGACAGGCCGAGGTATAATGAAAAACTGTTTTTT. It codes for CASQDRPRYNEKLFF. Full variable domain (rest looked up from reference TRBV5-1 and TRBJ1-4): KAGVTQTPRYLIKTRGQQVTLSCSPISGHRSVSWYQQTPGQGLQFLFEYFSETQRNKGNFPGRFSGRQFSNSRSEMNVSTLELGDSALYLCASQDRPRYNEKLFFGSGTQLSVL.